This T cell receptor beta chain was recorded in a study of blood T cell repertoires in COVID-19. Study-wide background: The study drew acute and convalescent COVID-19 samples from the United States, Italy and Spain. T cells, B-cell-depleted T cells, or PBMCs provided the cDNA or gDNA that served as material.

The CDR3 is made up of 14 amino acids. J was trimmed by 5 bases and V by 7 bases; bases with no gene match: 9. Germline CDR1 is LGHNA and CDR2 is YNFKEQ. As originally analysed: Amplification of reference gene primers provided the estimated nucleated cell counts. Sequencing was performed with immunoSEQ multiplex PCR; in TCRdb, only in-frame clones are kept and a portion is missing. V and J calls and clone size are given by that table; D and trimming were obtained from the DNA. The table lists around 80,000 clones, over 75% of them singletons. Sequenced material: peripheral blood. The chain joins TRBV4-2 to TRBJ1-2; the match to TRBD1 covers 8 bases. This clonotype was obtained from an older man with acute or convalescent COVID-19. The chain's CDR3 is CASNPTGADYGYTF. CDR3 DNA sequence: TGTGCCAGCAATCCGACAGGGGCAGATTATGGCTACACCTTC.